Sequencing of this TCR beta chain was carried out in a study of OX40 agonist ivuxolimab in advanced cancers. Study as a whole: Patients were treated with intravenous ivuxolimab, dosed at 0.01 to 10 mg/kg and infused every 2 weeks. The diagnoses of dose-escalation patients were hepatocellular carcinoma, melanoma, renal cell or head and neck cancer. Three patients got partial responses; one had hepatocellular carcinoma and two had cutaneous melanoma. Overall study results and limits: Some nonresponders additionally presented with little normalized T-cell clonal expansion.

Using immunoSEQ multiplex PCR, the repertoire was profiled, and TCRdb retains in-frame clones only, with some absent. The data hold approximately 86,000 clones, with about nine tenths observed a single time. Turning to this clone: The target antigen is unknown.

The source was CD4+ or CD8+ T cells sorted from blood, collected in a trial of the OX40 agonist ivuxolimab. This TCR was recovered from an adult with an advanced solid tumor such as melanoma, head and neck, liver or kidney cancer.

The CDR3 sequence: CASSQASFDEQFF. The CDR3 region has the DNA TGTGCCAGCAGCCAAGCTAGCTTCGATGAGCAGTTCTTC. The chain is built from TRBV14 and TRBJ2-1, with D perhaps matching TRBD2 (5 bases). V gave up 1 base and J gave up 8 bases, with 9 bases separating them. CDR3 length: 13 amino acids. Germline V gene data show CDR1 as SGHDN and CDR2 as FVKESK.